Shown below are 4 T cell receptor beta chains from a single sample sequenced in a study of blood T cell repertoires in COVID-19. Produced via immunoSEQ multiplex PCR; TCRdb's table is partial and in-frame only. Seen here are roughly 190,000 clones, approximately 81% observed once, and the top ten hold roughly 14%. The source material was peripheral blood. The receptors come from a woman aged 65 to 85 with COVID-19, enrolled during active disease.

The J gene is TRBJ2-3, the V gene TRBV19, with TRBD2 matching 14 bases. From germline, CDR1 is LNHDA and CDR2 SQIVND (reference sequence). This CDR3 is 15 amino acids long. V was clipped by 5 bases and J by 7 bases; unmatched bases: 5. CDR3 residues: CASSAGTSGRNTQYF. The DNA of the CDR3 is TGTGCCAGTAGTGCCGGGACTAGCGGGAGAAATACGCAGTATTTT.

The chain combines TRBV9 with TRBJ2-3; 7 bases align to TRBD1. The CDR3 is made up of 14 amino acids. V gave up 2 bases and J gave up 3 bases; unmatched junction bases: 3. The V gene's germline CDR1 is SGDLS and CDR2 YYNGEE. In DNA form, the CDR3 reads TGTGCCAGCAGCGTGAGACAGGGAACAGATACGCAGTATTTT. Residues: CASSVRQGTDTQYF.

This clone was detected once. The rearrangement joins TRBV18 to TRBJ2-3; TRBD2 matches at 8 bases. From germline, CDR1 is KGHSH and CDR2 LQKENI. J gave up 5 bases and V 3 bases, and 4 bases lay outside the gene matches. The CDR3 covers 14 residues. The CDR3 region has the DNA TGTGCCAGCTCACCGGCGGGGGGAAGAGATACGCAGTATTTT. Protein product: CASSPAGGRDTQYF.

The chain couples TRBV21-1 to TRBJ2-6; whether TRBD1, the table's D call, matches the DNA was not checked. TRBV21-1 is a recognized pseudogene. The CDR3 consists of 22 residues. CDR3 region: CASSIGTGPIPPIFSGANVLTF. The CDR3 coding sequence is TGTGCCAGCAGCATAGGGACAGGGCCAATTCCTCCAATCTTCTCTGGGGCCAACGTCCTGACTTTC.